The 13 T cell receptor beta chains listed next were all sequenced from one sample in a study of breast tumors, draining lymph nodes, adjacent tissues. One entry per CDR3 protein results from TCRdb running MiXCR on the multiplex PCR reads. The data show 120,000 to 150,000 distinct CDR3 sequences, around a third seen once. Samples came from axillary lymph nodes draining the breast cancer. Sequencing was performed on axillary lymph node tissue. The receptors stem from a female donor with breast cancer. Some clones in this sample may be carry-over from other donors' samples.

This clonotype appeared many times. The CDR3 DNA is TGTGCCAGCAGTATGACAGGGTTGGATAATTCACCCCTCCACTTT. Amino acids: CASSMTGLDNSPLHF. This chain links TRBV2 with TRBJ1-6; TRBD1 aligns across 7 bases. The germline CDR1 and CDR2 sequences are SNHLY and FYNNEI. The CDR3 runs 15 residues. J was trimmed by 5 bases and V by 5 bases; bases with no gene match: 6.

Points on this clonotype: Likely a read error: the CDR3 ends without its conserved phenylalanine or tryptophan. It is unclear where the CDR3 begins or ends on the DNA, so no DNA is shown, and the CDR3 is as TCRdb lists it. The CDR3 is CASSSRTSG. This sequence joins TRBV7-2 and TRBJ2-6; the D call of TRBD2 is as the table states it, not checked on the DNA. Germline V lookup: CDR1 SGHTA, CDR2 FQGNSA. The CDR3 is 9 amino acids in total, end residues counted.

About this clonotype: An end of the junction does not agree with germline; a read error may underlie this. The chain combines TRBV6-9 with TRBJ2-4; D unclear. This CDR3 has 15 residues. Germline V gives CDR1 MNHGY, CDR2 SVAAGI. As DNA, the CDR3 is TGTGCCGGCAGTGAGACACCACTAGCCAAAAACATTCAGTACTTC. Translating gives CAGSETPLAKNIQYF.

This clonotype came up many times. Since a much larger clone is just one base distant, this may be a read error. The rearrangement uses TRBV12-3 or TRBV12-4 and TRBJ1-6; D not resolved. This CDR3 region has 15 residues. Trimming shortened V by 3 bases and J by 7 bases, and 13 bases separated the two germline ends. The CDR3 nucleotides read TGTGCCAGCAGTTTCTGGGGTGTTGAGAATTCACCCCTCCACTTT. As protein: CASSFWGVENSPLHF.

V and J are TRBV9 and TRBJ2-2, with D perhaps TRBD1 (8 bases). Trimming pared 1 base from V and 0 bases from J, leaving 13 bases between. The CDR3 contains 17 residues. The germline V gene encodes CDR1 SGDLS and CDR2 YYNGEE. The DNA for the CDR3 is TGTGCCAGCAGCGTAAGCGGGACAGGAGCGAACACCGGGGAGCTGTTTTTT. It specifies CASSVSGTGANTGELFF.

About this clonotype: One end of the junction fails to match germline, which may point to a read error. The J gene is TRBJ1-2, the V gene TRBV20-1, with D uncertain. This CDR3 contains 14 residues. Germline lookup yields CDR1 DFQATT and CDR2 SNEGSKA (reference sequence). DNA of the CDR3: TGCAGTGCGTTCCCGGCAGGAGAAAACTACGGCTACACCTTC. Its translation is CSAFPAGENYGYTF.

This clonotype came up many times. This sequence joins TRBV7-2 and TRBJ1-5, with unresolved D. CDR3 size: 13 residues. The V gene lost 3 bases and the J gene lost 4 bases, with 7 bases spanning the gap. Germline loops: CDR1 SGHTA, CDR2 FQGNSA. Here the CDR3 DNA reads TGTGCCAGCAGCTTCGGGCTTAATCAGCCCCAGCATTTT. It yields the protein CASSFGLNQPQHF.

This clonotype was picked up many times. V usage is TRBV7-8 and J usage is TRBJ1-6; the D gene is possibly TRBD1 (6 bases). The CDR3 has 15 amino acids. Per germline, CDR1 SGHVS and CDR2 FQNEAQ. Trimming shortened V by 6 bases and J by 10 bases, and 19 bases separated the two germline ends. CDR3 loop: CASRNKTGRASPLHF. Written as DNA, the CDR3 is TGTGCCAGCAGAAATAAGACAGGAAGAGCCTCACCCCTCCACTTT. The whole variable domain, remainder taken from reference TRBV7-8 and TRBJ1-6, is GAGVSQSPRYKVAKRGQDVALRCDPISGHVSLFWYQQALGQGPEFLTYFQNEAQLDKSGLPSDRFFAERPEGSVSTLKIQRTQQEDSAVYLCASRNKTGRASPLHFGNGTRLTVT.

This clonotype was seen repeatedly, ten times or more. The J gene is TRBJ1-2, the V gene TRBV15, with D tentatively TRBD1 (5 bases). The V end was cut by 0 bases, the J end by 2 bases, with 13 bases between. Germline V CDR1 and CDR2: LNHNV, YYDKDF (reference sequence). CDR3 size: 16 residues. The DNA of the CDR3 is TGTGCCACCAGCAGAGAGTGGGGGGAGGTGAACTATGGCTACACCTTC. Translated: CATSREWGEVNYGYTF.

The table lists this clonotype with many counts. The rearrangement joins TRBV20-1 to TRBJ2-3, with TRBD2 identical over 13 bases. CDR1 and CDR2 from the germline V gene are DFQATT and SNEGSKA (reference sequence). V was pared by 4 bases and J by 2 bases, with 3 bases of the junction left unmatched. This CDR3 is 15 amino acids long. The CDR3 loop is CSATGLAGTTDTQYF. The CDR3 DNA reads TGCAGTGCTACGGGACTAGCGGGGACCACAGATACGCAGTATTTT.

This clonotype is a singleton in its sample. The genes are TRBV20-1 and TRBJ2-5, with 9 bases that match TRBD2. V gave up 0 bases and J gave up 1 base; unmatched junction bases: 6. CDR1 and CDR2 (germline): DFQATT, SNEGSKA (reference sequence). The CDR3 length is 16 residues. CDR3 residues: CSARDPSGGLQETQYF. DNA of the CDR3: TGCAGTGCTAGAGATCCAAGCGGGGGGCTCCAAGAGACCCAGTACTTC.

The table lists this clonotype with many counts. The chain links TRBV7-9 to TRBJ1-6; D uncertain. This CDR3 region has 13 residues. V was trimmed by 8 bases and J by 0 bases, leaving 5 bases between them. The germline V gene has CDR1 SEHNR and CDR2 FQNEAQ (reference sequence). In DNA, the CDR3 is TGTGCCAGCGAAGGCTCCTATAATTCACCCCTCCACTTT. Its translation is CASEGSYNSPLHF.

This clonotype was detected many times. The rearrangement uses TRBV5-1 and TRBJ1-2; D call uncertain. The V end was cut by 0 bases, the J end by 5 bases, with 11 bases between. Per germline, CDR1 SGHRS and CDR2 YFSETQ. This CDR3 spans 14 amino acids. The CDR3 DNA follows: TGCGCCAGCAGCTTGGGAGGGTCCTCATATGGCTACACCTTC. Translating it yields CASSLGGSSYGYTF.